These 17 T cell receptor beta chains were all obtained from the same sample, sequenced in a study of shared clonotypes between healthy human individuals. Some clones are missing from TCRdb's copy, which holds only in-frame ones; the method was immunoSEQ multiplex PCR. The table includes over a million clones, about four fifths detected once. The specimen was memory CD4+ T cells from PBMCs. The subset here: CD45RA-negative fraction. All receptors come from a man younger than 35 in good health. Some clones in this sample may be carry-over from other donors' samples.

The chain employs TRBV6-6 and TRBJ2-7, with TRBD2 identical over 11 bases. Germline V gene data show CDR1 as MNHNY and CDR2 as SVGAGI (reference sequence). CDR3 length: 16 amino acids. V lost 0 bases to trimming and J lost 8 bases; unmatched junction nucleotides: 9. The CDR3 DNA follows: TGTGCCAGCAGTTACTCTCCACTAGCGGGAGCCCCCAAGCAGTACTTC. Its protein is CASSYSPLAGAPKQYF.

As regards this clone: Other DNA sequences within the sample encode an identical CDR3. The chain employs TRBV28 and TRBJ2-7; D uncertain. The CDR3 runs to 12 residues. Trimming removed 6 bases at V and 2 bases at J, with 8 bases between. Per the germline V gene, CDR1 is MDHEN and CDR2 is SYDVKM. The CDR3 DNA is TGTGCCAGCAGCCTTCTAGCCTACGAGCAGTACTTC. As protein: CASSLLAYEQYF.

This clone was found a few times. This chain connects TRBV27 to TRBJ1-4; 7 bases match TRBD1. The CDR3 has 14 residues. Germline V gene sequence: CDR1 MNHEY, CDR2 SMNVEV (reference sequence). J gave up 5 bases and V 1 base, and 1 base lay outside the gene matches. CDR3 sequence reads: CASSLWGQNEKLFF. CDR3 bases: TGTGCCAGCAGTTTATGGGGACAGAATGAAAAACTGTTTTTT. Full variable domain (missing parts from reference TRBV27 and TRBJ1-4): EAQVTQNPRYLITVTGKKLTVTCSQNMNHEYMSWYRQDPGLGLRQIYYSMNVEVTDKGDVPEGYKVSRKEKRNFPLILESPSPNQTSLYFCASSLWGQNEKLFFGSGTQLSVL.

The J gene is TRBJ1-2, the V gene TRBV30, with D perhaps TRBD1 (5 bases). There are 11 residues in the CDR3. Germline loops: CDR1 GTSNPN, CDR2 SVGIG (reference sequence). Trimming stripped 7 bases from V and 8 bases from J, with 14 bases between. CDR3 sequence reads: CASRPQGGYTF. The CDR3 nucleotides read TGTGCCTCCCGACCCCAGGGAGGCTACACCTTC.

This chain connects TRBV14 to TRBJ2-1; 9 bases agree with TRBD1. This CDR3 is 16 amino acids long. V dropped 3 bases and J dropped 10; count of bases not matched to a gene: 13. Germline-derived CDR1 and CDR2 are SGHDN and FVKESK. CDR3: CASSHSLGTGPREQFF. DNA of the CDR3: TGTGCCAGCAGCCATAGTCTCGGGACAGGGCCCCGAGAGCAGTTCTTC.

The chain carries TRBV9 and TRBJ2-1, with D perhaps matching TRBD1 or TRBD2 (6 bases each). The CDR3 contains 14 residues. Germline loops: CDR1 SGDLS, CDR2 YYNGEE. The ends were cut back, 0 bases at V and 8 bases at J, with 12 bases in the middle. CDR3 sequence reads: CASSVGGAQDEQFF. The CDR3 DNA reads as TGTGCCAGCAGCGTAGGGGGGGCGCAGGATGAGCAGTTCTTC.

The gene calls are TRBV5-6 and TRBJ1-3; TRBD1 might be the D (6 bases). Deletions cut 1 base from V and 5 bases from J, with 10 bases between. The CDR3 contains 14 residues. CDR1 is SGHDT and CDR2 is YYEEEE in the germline V gene. The CDR3 nucleotides read TGTGCCAGCAGCTTGATGCAGGGGCGAAACACCATATATTTT. Translated, it gives CASSLMQGRNTIYF.

Worth noting for this clone: The sample has other DNA sequences that encode this CDR3 too. The rearrangement joins TRBV10-3 to TRBJ1-5; D possibly corresponds to TRBD1 (5 bases). Trimming removed 3 bases from V and 4 bases from J, with 7 bases in between. CDR3 length: 13 amino acids. Germline V lookup: CDR1 ENHRY, CDR2 SYGVKD. CDR3 in DNA: TGTGCCATCAGTGATAGGGGTAATCAGCCCCAGCATTTT. Its protein is CAISDRGNQPQHF.

Concerning this clone: A much larger clone is a single base away; this may be a read error. The same CDR3 is also encoded by other DNA sequences in this sample. The V and J genes are TRBV5-4 and TRBJ2-3; weak D call: TRBD1 (5 bases). CDR3 length: 13 residues. The germline V gene encodes CDR1 SGHNT and CDR2 YYREEE (reference sequence). Trimming removed 2 bases at V and 1 base at J, with 5 bases between. CDR3 sequence: CASSLQGTDTQYF. The DNA for the CDR3 is TGTGCCAGCAGCTTACAGGGCACAGATACGCAGTATTTT.

The chain links TRBV28 to TRBJ2-7, with D possibly TRBD2 on 6 matching bases. Germline V CDR1 and CDR2: MDHEN, SYDVKM. Trimming took 6 bases from V and 5 from J, leaving 14 bases between them. This CDR3 region has 13 residues. CDR3 amino acids: CASSRGAINEQYF. CDR3 DNA sequence: TGTGCCAGCAGCCGCGGGGCCATCAACGAGCAGTACTTC.

This chain uses TRBV19 with TRBJ2-7; 8 nucleotides match TRBD1. The CDR3 totals 16 residues. Losses at the gene ends were 5 bases for V and 2 bases for J; bases not matched to a gene: 11. Germline loops: CDR1 LNHDA, CDR2 SQIVND (reference sequence). The CDR3 DNA is TGTGCCAGTAGTCACAGACCGGGACAGGCCCCCTACGAGCAGTACTTC. As protein: CASSHRPGQAPYEQYF.

The chain is built from TRBV2 and TRBJ2-7, with 7 positions matching TRBD1. The CDR3 runs to 14 residues. V trimming: 6 bases; J trimming: 7 bases; junction bases outside the gene matches: 12. Germline V gene lookup returns CDR1 SNHLY and CDR2 FYNNEI. This chain's CDR3 is CASRRTGLYEEQYF. Written as DNA, the CDR3 is TGTGCCAGCAGGCGGACAGGCCTATACGAGGAGCAGTACTTC. The full variable domain, rest sourced from reference TRBV2 and TRBJ2-7, is EPEVTQTPSHQVTQMGQEVILRCVPISNHLYFYWYRQILGQKVEFLVSFYNNEISEKSEIFDDQFSVERPDGSNFTLKIRSTKLEDSAMYFCASRRTGLYEEQYFGPGTRLTVT.

The chain employs TRBV7-9 and TRBJ2-5, with D possibly matching TRBD1 (5 bases). The V gene's germline CDR1 is SEHNR and CDR2 FQNEAQ (reference sequence). V was shortened by 1 base and J by 3 bases, with 9 bases between the two germline ends. This CDR3 has 14 residues. CDR3 coding DNA: TGTGCCAGCAGCTTAGGGGTGACAGAAGAGACCCAGTACTTC. Encoded protein: CASSLGVTEETQYF.

V and J are TRBV4-2 and TRBJ2-1; a weak D match, TRBD2 (5 bases). Per the germline V gene, CDR1 is LGHNA and CDR2 is YNFKEQ. CDR3 size: 13 residues. Trimming left V 1 base short and J 10 bases short, with 11 bases between. In DNA form, the CDR3 reads TGTGCCAGCAGCCAAGGCGGGCGACGCGAGCAGTTCTTC. It encodes CASSQGGRREQFF.

This clone was seen just once. V gene TRBV7-9 combines with J gene TRBJ1-2; weak D call: TRBD1 (5 bases). The CDR3 contains 15 residues. V gave up 1 base and J gave up 5 bases, with 14 bases separating them. The germline V gene has CDR1 SEHNR and CDR2 FQNEAQ (reference sequence). CDR3 DNA sequence: TGTGCCAGCAGCTTAGATGACAGCTCCCGATATGGCTACACCTTC. Translating gives CASSLDDSSRYGYTF.

Regarding this clone: This may be a read error, as it is one base from a much larger clone. At the DNA level, this CDR3 is encoded by other sequences in the same sample as well. The chain uses TRBV11-2 and TRBJ2-7; D unresolved. The CDR3 sequence is 11 residues long. Looked up from germline, CDR1 is SGHAT and CDR2 is FQNNGV. The V end was cut by 4 bases, the J end by 0 bases, with 1 base between. Here the CDR3 reads CASSSSYEQYF. The CDR3 coding sequence is TGTGCCAGCAGCTCCTCCTACGAGCAGTACTTC.

The gene calls are TRBV7-3 and TRBJ2-2; D could derive from TRBD1 or TRBD2 (5 bases each). The CDR3 contains 15 residues. The V gene's germline CDR1 is SGHTA and CDR2 FQGTGA. V lost 1 base to trimming and J lost 7 bases, with 13 bases between them. The CDR3 bases are TGTGCCAGCAGCTTAATCGGGGCTGCGGTCGGGGAGCTGTTTTTT. Amino acids: CASSLIGAAVGELFF.